The present entry profiles one T cell receptor (beta chain) with its context. Its antigen is still unknown. V lost 0 bases to trimming and J lost 0 bases, with 5 bases between them. Germline V gives CDR1 LGHNA, CDR2 YNFKEQ. CDR3 length: 15 amino acids. The source of the sample is a study of siplizumab effects on memory and regulatory T cells. Findings and caveats of the study: In siplizumab cultures, the suppressive function of proliferating Tregs remained unconfirmed. Contribution to the alloresponse seemed major for naive T cells, which also seemed more diverse than memory cells. Neither a naive nor a memory phenotype was assignable to roughly 80-96% of proliferating CD4+ or CD8+ clones.

Each sample yielded around 9.3 x 10^4 assayed TCR templates. The assay was immunoSEQ multiplex PCR, and TCRdb's table has in-frame clones only and misses some. The data hold roughly 80,000 clones, with roughly 86% observed a single time. This rearrangement joins TRBV4-2 to TRBJ2-2, with D maybe TRBD1 (5 bases). The sequence came from a human donor in good health. Material: Tregs sorted from blood. The CDR3 DNA is TGTGCCAGCAGCCAAGACAGGGCGAACACCGGGGAGCTGTTTTTT. Its protein is CASSQDRANTGELFF.